This T cell receptor (beta chain) derives from a study of blood T cell repertoires in COVID-19. The CDR3 runs to 15 residues. Germline values: CDR1 ENHRY, CDR2 SYGVKD. V dropped 5 bases and J dropped 7; count of bases not matched to a gene: 11. Produced via immunoSEQ multiplex PCR; TCRdb's table is partial and in-frame only. The table has fewer than 80,000 clones, around nine tenths seen once; the top ten hold under 25%. This clone was recorded once. The sample comprised peripheral blood. The genes are TRBV10-3 and TRBJ2-7; 10 bases fit TRBD1. The TCR was taken from a human donor in a cohort sampled during active COVID-19. The CDR3 protein is CAISKGDRGVGEQYF. Here the CDR3 DNA reads TGTGCCATCAGTAAGGGGGACAGGGGTGTTGGAGAGCAGTACTTC.